This TCR beta chain was sequenced in a study of CD4 T cell repertoires in COVID-19. The wider study: CFSE-low cells expanded roughly nine days with IL-2, then restimulated with other coronavirus spikes. Whole-study findings and limits: Suggested intraclonal diversification: top SARS-CoV-2-reactive clonotypes appeared in two or three memory subsets. Some SARS-CoV-2 clonotypes, between about 6.5 and 26%, recurred in SARS-CoV and/or HKU1 cultures.

V lost 6 bases, J lost 4 bases, and 10 bases stayed unmatched. The CDR3 has 16 amino acids. Germline CDR1 is MNHNY and CDR2 is SVGAGI (reference sequence). Profiled with immunoSEQ multiplex PCR; TCRdb holds only in-frame clones, not every one. The table records about 75,000 clones, about 80% of them present only once. About this clone itself: No antigen is known for it.

No culture step preceded sequencing of the ex vivo isolated memory T cells. The V gene is TRBV6-6, the J gene TRBJ1-2; 11 nucleotides agree with TRBD1. The sequences come from CD4+ T cells from peripheral blood, collected after recovery from COVID-19. The receptor comes from a human donor who had COVID-19. CDR3 sequence (DNA): TGTGCCAGCAGCAACCACGGACAGGGGGCCGGCTATGGCTACACCTTC. As protein: CASSNHGQGAGYGYTF.